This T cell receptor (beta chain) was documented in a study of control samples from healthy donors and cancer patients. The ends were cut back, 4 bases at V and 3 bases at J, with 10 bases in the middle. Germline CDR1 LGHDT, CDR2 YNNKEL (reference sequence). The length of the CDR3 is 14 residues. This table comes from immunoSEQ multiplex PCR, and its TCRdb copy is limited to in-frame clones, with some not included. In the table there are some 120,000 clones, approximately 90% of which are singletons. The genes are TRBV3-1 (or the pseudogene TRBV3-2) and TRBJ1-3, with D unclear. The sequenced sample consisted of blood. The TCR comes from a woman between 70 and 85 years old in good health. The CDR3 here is CASSRRRSGNTIYF. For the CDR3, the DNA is TGTGCCAGCAGCCGTCGGCGCAGTGGAAACACCATATATTTT.